This T cell receptor (beta chain) was identified during a study of T cells after yellow fever vaccination. General study results and limits: A weaker secondary response peaked on day 5, the primary on day 15. The study noted that FACS-sorted repertoires could contain abundant clonotypes contaminating from the bulk population.

About this clonotype itself: Its antigen is unidentified.

A 5'RACE template-switching step, the method used to make TCR cDNA, added a universal primer site and UMIs. TCRdb reanalysed the 5' RACE reads using MiXCR and keeps one entry per CDR3 protein. The sample carries approximately 160,000 distinct CDR3 sequences, approximately 6.2% recorded once. With 5 bases removed from V and 4 bases from J, the gap between germline ends came to 16 bases. Germline assignment: CDR1 SGHTA and CDR2 FQGNSA. The CDR3 consists of 15 residues. The sample in question was CD4+ T cells sorted from PBMCs, obtained on the day of the first yellow fever vaccination. The clonotype comes from a man younger than 35 who received the YFV17D yellow fever vaccine. The chain couples TRBV7-2 to TRBJ2-3; D gene uncertain. Written as DNA, the CDR3 is TGTGCCAGCAGCCCAGCTCTCGTGTATGCAGATACGCAGTATTTT. Translated: CASSPALVYADTQYF.